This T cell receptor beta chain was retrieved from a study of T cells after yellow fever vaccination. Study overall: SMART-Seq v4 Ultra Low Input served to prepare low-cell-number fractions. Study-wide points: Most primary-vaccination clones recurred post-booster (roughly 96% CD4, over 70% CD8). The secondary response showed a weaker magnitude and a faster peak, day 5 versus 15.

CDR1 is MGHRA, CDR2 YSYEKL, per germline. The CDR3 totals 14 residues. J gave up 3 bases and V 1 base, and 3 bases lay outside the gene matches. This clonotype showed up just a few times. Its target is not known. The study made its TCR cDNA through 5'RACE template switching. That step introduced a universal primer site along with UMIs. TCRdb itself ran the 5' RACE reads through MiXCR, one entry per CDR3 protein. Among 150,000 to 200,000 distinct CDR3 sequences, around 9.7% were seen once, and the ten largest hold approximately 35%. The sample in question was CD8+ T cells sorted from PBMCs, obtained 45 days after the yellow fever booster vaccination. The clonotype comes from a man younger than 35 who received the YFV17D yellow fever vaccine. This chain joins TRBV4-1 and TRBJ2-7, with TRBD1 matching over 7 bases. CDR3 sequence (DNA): TGCGCCAGCAGCCAAGCTGGACAGGACTACGAGCAGTACTTC. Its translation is CASSQAGQDYEQYF.